This T cell receptor (beta chain) originates from a study of molecular identifiers for immune sequencing clone quantification. As for the study in general: Replicates split RNA from around 20,000 or 100,000 naive CD8 cells five ways, and the researchers sequenced four portions.

In the case of this clonotype: Its antigen is currently unknown.

Study-wide results and caveats: Jurkat TCR RNA spiked in from one cell could reportedly be detected among approximately 1 million naive cells. In naive cells, clones above 20 RNA copies held under 1% of molecules, whereas in effector cells they held over 98%.

TCR libraries were built in bulk with a published protocol and specific TCR primers. Each CDR3 protein is one row after TCRdb ran MiXCR on the PCR reads. In the table there are about 68,000 distinct CDR3 sequences, 15% to 20% of which are singletons. The sequenced sample consisted of naive CD8+ T cells from blood, with Jurkat cell RNA spiked in. Subset: FACS-sorted CD8+CD4-CCR7+CD45RA+ naive T cells. The sequence was collected from a human donor in good health. Some libraries in this study had Jurkat cell RNA spiked in.

CDR3 amino acids: CASSEARQAPYEQYF. The CDR3 nucleotides read TGTGCCAGCAGTGAAGCTCGGCAGGCCCCCTACGAGCAGTACTTC. The chain uses TRBV6-1 and TRBJ2-7; D gene uncertain. Germline V CDR1 and CDR2: MNHNS, SASEGT. The CDR3 covers 15 residues. V shed 0 bases and J shed 2 bases, with 11 bases lying between them.